The 9 T cell receptor beta chains listed next were all sequenced from one sample in a study of identical twins. TCRdb reprocessed the 5' RACE reads via MiXCR and lists one record per CDR3 protein. This table has approximately 680,000 distinct CDR3 sequences, around 7.4% appearing once. The same data also went into a second study, on yellow fever vaccine responses in identical twins.

The material sequenced was PBMCs. The receptors were sampled from a woman between 18 and 30 years old in good health.

This clonotype was counted at least ten times. The CDR3 sequence: CASSGGRNTIYF. DNA of the CDR3: TGTGCCAGCAGTGGGGGGCGAAACACCATATATTTT. J is TRBJ1-3 and V is TRBV2; possible D gene TRBD1, 6 bases. There are 12 residues in the CDR3. Germline V lookup: CDR1 SNHLY, CDR2 FYNNEI. V lost 4 bases and J 5 bases, leaving 6 bases between the germline ends.

The sample holds a few counts of this clonotype. V and J are TRBV20-1 and TRBJ2-3; perhaps TRBD1 as D (6 bases). V was pared by 0 bases and J by 5 bases, with 12 bases between. CDR1 and CDR2 (germline): DFQATT, SNEGSKA (reference sequence). CDR3 size: 14 residues. The CDR3 coding sequence is TGCAGTGCTAGAGATGACCGAGGGGGAGATACGCAGTATTTT. Residues: CSARDDRGGDTQYF.

The chain recombines TRBV5-1 with TRBJ1-4; 7 nucleotides align to TRBD1. Germline CDR1 is SGHRS and CDR2 is YFSETQ. V was pared by 3 bases and J by 5 bases, with 4 bases of the junction left unmatched. The CDR3 totals 14 residues. The CDR3 bases are TGCGCCAGCAGCTCCAACAGGGGCAATGAAAAACTGTTTTTT. This sequence encodes CASSSNRGNEKLFF. The full variable domain, completed using reference TRBV5-1 and TRBJ1-4, is KAGVTQTPRYLIKTRGQQVTLSCSPISGHRSVSWYQQTPGQGLQFLFEYFSETQRNKGNFPGRFSGRQFSNSRSEMNVSTLELGDSALYLCASSSNRGNEKLFFGSGTQLSVL.

V usage is TRBV27 and J usage is TRBJ2-3, with a tentative D call TRBD2 (6 bases). The germline V and J ends were trimmed by 0 bases and 8 bases, with 12 bases remaining between them. This CDR3 is built from 14 residues. The germline gives CDR1 MNHEY, CDR2 SMNVEV (reference sequence). The CDR3, as DNA: TGTGCCAGCAGTTTATCCCGGGGAGGCTTTACGCAGTATTTT. Its translation is CASSLSRGGFTQYF.

This clonotype was detected many times. The rearrangement joins TRBV24-1 to TRBJ2-5; no clear D gene. Germline CDR1 reads KGHDR; CDR2 reads SFDVKD. The CDR3 has 12 amino acids. V lost 5 bases and J lost 0, with 3 bases in between. The chain's CDR3 is CATSGDQETQYF. The CDR3 DNA reads as TGTGCCACCAGTGGGGACCAAGAGACCCAGTACTTC.

The V and J genes are TRBV5-1 and TRBJ2-1; TRBD1 aligns across 9 bases. Germline assignment: CDR1 SGHRS and CDR2 YFSETQ. The CDR3 sequence is 14 residues long. V lost 5 bases, J lost 3 bases, and 3 bases stayed unmatched. In DNA, the CDR3 is TGCGCCAGCAGGCGGACAGGGGACTACAATGAGCAGTTCTTC. The encoded protein is CASRRTGDYNEQFF.

The chain has TRBV28 and TRBJ2-3; 8 nucleotides line up with TRBD2. After removal of 1 base from V and 2 bases from J, the junction contained 8 bases not matched to a gene. There are 17 residues in the CDR3. Germline CDR1 is MDHEN and CDR2 is SYDVKM. The CDR3 spells CASSLLGLAGYTDTQYF. The CDR3 DNA follows: TGTGCCAGCAGTTTATTGGGGCTAGCGGGCTACACAGATACGCAGTATTTT.

V usage is TRBV7-3 and J usage is TRBJ2-2, with TRBD2 matching over 7 bases. Looked up from germline, CDR1 is SGHTA and CDR2 is FQGTGA. The CDR3 is 14 amino acids. Trimming at V came to 4 bases and at J to 3 bases, leaving 2 bases not matched to a gene. The CDR3 reads CASSYAGDTGELFF. The CDR3 DNA sequence: TGTGCCAGCAGCTATGCGGGAGACACCGGGGAGCTGTTTTTT.

This clonotype was found many times. The chain couples TRBV28 to TRBJ2-2; tentatively, D is TRBD2 (5 bases). Trimming pared 3 bases from V and 6 bases from J, leaving 20 bases between. CDR1 and CDR2 (germline): MDHEN, SYDVKM. The CDR3 totals 17 residues. CDR3 in amino acids: CASSFFLAGATAGELFF. The CDR3 nucleotides read TGTGCCAGCAGTTTTTTCCTAGCCGGTGCCACGGCCGGGGAGCTGTTTTTT.